This T cell receptor beta chain was recovered during a study of T-cell reconstitution after alpha-beta-depleted transplantation in children. The study, taken as a whole, reports: Where alpha-beta T cells came from about two months after transplant was reportedly several hundred expanded graft clones. Diversity and T-cell counts at one year after transplant derived mostly from new T cells. Some patients showed high day-60 TCRbeta diversity, which derived from surviving recipient T cells and thymic progenitors.

As it was prepared, the TCRbeta library received unique molecular identifiers. MiXCR was run by TCRdb on the PCR reads, yielding one entry per CDR3 protein. The table includes roughly 420,000 distinct CDR3 sequences, around 15% detected once. The table lists this clonotype with a few counts. Antigen: not known. The CDR3 contains 15 residues. V dropped 5 bases and J dropped 0 bases, with 15 bases sitting between them. Germline V gene lookup returns CDR1 SQVTM and CDR2 ANQGSEA. This TCR derives from a boy under three years old who had a stem cell transplant for Wiskott-Aldrich syndrome, so the T cells may come from the graft donor. This sequence joins TRBV29-1 and TRBJ2-3; no definite D call. The sample in question was PBMCs, mostly from graft donor cells, obtained 360 days after TCRalphabeta/CD19-depleted stem cell transplant. The CDR3 protein is CSVLGSLYSTDTQYF. The CDR3 DNA is TGCAGCGTTCTGGGTAGCTTATACAGCACAGATACGCAGTATTTT.